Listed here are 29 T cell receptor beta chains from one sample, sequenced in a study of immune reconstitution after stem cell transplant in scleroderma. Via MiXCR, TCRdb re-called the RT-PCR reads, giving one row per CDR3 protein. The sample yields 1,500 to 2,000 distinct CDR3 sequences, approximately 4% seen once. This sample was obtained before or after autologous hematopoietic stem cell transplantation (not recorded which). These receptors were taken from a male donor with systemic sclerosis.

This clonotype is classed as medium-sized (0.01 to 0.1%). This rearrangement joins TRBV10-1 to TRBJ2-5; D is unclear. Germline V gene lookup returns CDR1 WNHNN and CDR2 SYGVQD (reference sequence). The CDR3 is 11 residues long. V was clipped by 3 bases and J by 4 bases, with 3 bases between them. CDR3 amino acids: CASSDSETQYF. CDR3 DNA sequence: TGCGCCAGCAGTGATTCAGAGACCCAGTACTTC.

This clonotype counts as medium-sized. CDR3 DNA sequence: TGTGCCAGCAGCCGGGGATCGACAGGGGAGGGGAACATTCAGTACTTC. Residues: CASSRGSTGEGNIQYF. This chain connects TRBV14 to TRBJ2-4; perhaps TRBD1 as D (8 bases). The CDR3 contains 16 residues. The germline V and J ends were trimmed by 4 bases and 7 bases, with 20 bases remaining between them. CDR1 SGHDN and CDR2 FVKESK come from the germline V gene.

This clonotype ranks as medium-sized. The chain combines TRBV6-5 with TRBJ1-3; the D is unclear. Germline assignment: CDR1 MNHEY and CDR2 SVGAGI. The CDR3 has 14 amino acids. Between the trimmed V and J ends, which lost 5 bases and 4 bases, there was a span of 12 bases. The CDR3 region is CASSSSEVGNTIYF. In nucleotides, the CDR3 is TGTGCCAGCAGTAGCTCCGAGGTCGGAAACACCATATATTTT.

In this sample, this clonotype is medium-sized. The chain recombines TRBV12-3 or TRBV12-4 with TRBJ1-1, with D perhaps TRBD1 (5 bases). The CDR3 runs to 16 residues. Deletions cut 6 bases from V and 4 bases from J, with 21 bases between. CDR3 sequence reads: CASRVTESVPGTEAFF. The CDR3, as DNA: TGTGCCAGCAGGGTGACAGAATCGGTCCCGGGCACTGAAGCTTTCTTT.

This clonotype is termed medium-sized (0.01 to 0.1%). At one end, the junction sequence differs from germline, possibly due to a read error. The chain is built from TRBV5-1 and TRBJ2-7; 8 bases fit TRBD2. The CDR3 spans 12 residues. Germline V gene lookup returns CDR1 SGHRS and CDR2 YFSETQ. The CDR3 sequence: CASSLPSGTRSW. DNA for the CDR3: TGCGCCAGCAGCTTGCCCTCCGGGACTAGATCATGG.

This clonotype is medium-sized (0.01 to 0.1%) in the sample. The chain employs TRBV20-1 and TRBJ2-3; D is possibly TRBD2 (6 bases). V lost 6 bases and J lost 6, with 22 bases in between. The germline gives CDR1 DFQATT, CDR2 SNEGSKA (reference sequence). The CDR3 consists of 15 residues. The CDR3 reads CSAELGGGRGDTQYF. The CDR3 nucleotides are TGCAGTGCCGAACTTGGAGGAGGGCGAGGGGATACGCAGTATTTT.

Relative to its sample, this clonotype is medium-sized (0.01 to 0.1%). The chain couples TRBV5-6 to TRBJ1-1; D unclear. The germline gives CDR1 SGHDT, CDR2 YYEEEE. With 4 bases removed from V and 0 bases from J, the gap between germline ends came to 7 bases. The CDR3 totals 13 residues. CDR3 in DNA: TGTGCCAGCAGCGCCGACATGAACACTGAAGCTTTCTTT. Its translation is CASSADMNTEAFF.

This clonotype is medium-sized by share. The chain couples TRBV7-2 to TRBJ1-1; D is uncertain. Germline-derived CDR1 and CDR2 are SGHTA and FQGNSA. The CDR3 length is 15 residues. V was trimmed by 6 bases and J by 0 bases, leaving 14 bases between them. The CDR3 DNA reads TGTGCCAGCAGACCAGGCCGGCAACTGAACACTGAAGCTTTCTTT. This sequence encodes CASRPGRQLNTEAFF.

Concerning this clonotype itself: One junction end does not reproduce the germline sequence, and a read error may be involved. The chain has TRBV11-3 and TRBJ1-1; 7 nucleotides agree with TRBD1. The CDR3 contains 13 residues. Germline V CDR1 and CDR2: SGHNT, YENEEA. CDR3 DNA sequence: TGTACCAGCAGCAAAGGGACAGACACTGAAGCTTTCTTT. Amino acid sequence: CTSSKGTDTEAFF.

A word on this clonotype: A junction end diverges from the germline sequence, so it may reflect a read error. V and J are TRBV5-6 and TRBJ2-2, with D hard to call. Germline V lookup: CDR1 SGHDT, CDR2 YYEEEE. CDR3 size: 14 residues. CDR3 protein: CACRPGPNTGELFF. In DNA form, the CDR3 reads TGTGCCTGCAGACCCGGACCGAACACCGGGGAGCTGTTTTTT. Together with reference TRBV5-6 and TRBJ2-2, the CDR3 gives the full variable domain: DAGVTQSPTHLIKTRGQQVTLRCSPKSGHDTVSWYQQALGQGPQFIFQYYEEEERQRGNFPDRFSGHQFPNYSSELNVNALLLGDSALYLCACRPGPNTGELFFGEGSRLTVL.

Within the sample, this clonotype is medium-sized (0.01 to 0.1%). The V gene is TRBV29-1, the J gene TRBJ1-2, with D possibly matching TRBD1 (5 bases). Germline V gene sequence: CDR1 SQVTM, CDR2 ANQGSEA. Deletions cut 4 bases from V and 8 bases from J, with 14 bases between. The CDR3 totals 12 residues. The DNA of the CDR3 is TGCAGCGTTGCCGGGACCGATCTCGGCTACACCTTC. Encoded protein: CSVAGTDLGYTF.

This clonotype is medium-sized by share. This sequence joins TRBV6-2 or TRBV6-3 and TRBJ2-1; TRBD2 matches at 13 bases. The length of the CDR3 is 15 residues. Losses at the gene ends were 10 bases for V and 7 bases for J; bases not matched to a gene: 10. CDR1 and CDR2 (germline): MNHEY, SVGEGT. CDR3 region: CATEKGTSGTNEQFF. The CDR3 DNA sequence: TGTGCCACTGAGAAAGGGACTAGCGGGACTAATGAGCAGTTCTTC.

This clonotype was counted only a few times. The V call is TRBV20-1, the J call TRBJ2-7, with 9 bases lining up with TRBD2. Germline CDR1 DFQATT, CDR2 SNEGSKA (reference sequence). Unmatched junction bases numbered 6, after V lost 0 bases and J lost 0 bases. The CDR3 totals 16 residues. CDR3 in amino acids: CSARDFHSGSSYEQYF. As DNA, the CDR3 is TGCAGTGCTAGAGATTTTCATAGCGGGAGCTCCTACGAGCAGTACTTC.

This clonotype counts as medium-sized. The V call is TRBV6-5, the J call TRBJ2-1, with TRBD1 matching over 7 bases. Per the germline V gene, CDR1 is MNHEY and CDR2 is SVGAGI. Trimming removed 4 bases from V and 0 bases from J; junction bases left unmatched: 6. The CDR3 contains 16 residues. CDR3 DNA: TGTGCCAGCAGTTTAGGGACAGCGGTCTCCTACAATGAGCAGTTCTTC. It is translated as CASSLGTAVSYNEQFF.

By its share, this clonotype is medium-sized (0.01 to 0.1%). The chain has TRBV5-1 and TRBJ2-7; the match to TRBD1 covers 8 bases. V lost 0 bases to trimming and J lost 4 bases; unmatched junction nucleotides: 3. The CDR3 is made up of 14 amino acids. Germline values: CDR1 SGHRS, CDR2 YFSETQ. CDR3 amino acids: CASSLGQGAYEQYF. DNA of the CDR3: TGCGCCAGCAGCTTGGGGCAGGGGGCTTACGAGCAGTACTTC.

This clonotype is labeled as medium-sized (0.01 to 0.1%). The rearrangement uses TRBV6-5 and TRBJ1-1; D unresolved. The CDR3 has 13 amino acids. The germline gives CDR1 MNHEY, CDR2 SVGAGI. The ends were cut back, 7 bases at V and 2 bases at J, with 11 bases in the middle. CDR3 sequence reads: CASNPPGNTEAFF. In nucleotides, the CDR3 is TGTGCCAGCAACCCGCCCGGTAACACTGAAGCTTTCTTT.

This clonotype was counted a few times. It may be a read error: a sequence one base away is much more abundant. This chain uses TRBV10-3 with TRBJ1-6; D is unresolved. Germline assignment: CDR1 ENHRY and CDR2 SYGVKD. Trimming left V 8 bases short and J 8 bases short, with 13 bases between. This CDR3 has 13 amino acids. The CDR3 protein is CAIRVREDSPLHF. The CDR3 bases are TGTGCCATCCGAGTACGGGAAGATTCACCCCTCCACTTT.

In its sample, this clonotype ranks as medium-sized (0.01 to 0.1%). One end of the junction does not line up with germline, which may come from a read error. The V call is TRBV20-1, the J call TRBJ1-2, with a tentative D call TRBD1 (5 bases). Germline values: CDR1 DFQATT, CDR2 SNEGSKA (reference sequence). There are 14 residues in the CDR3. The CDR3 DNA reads TGCAGTGCTAGAGATCAGGGCAGGTACTATGACTACACCTTC. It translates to CSARDQGRYYDYTF.

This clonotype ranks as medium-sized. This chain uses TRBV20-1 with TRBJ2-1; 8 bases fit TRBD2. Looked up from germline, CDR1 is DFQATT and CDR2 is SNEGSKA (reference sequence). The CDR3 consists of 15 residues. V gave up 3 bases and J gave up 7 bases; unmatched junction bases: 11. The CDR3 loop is CSARGGAGDINEQFF. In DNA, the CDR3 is TGCAGTGCTAGGGGCGGAGCGGGGGATATAAATGAGCAGTTCTTC.

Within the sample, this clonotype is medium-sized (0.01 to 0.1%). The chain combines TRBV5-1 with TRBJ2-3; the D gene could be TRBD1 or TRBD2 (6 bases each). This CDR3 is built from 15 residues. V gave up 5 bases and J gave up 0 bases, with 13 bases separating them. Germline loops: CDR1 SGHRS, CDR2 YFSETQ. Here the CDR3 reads CASRRGEASTDTQYF. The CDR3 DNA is TGCGCCAGCAGGAGGGGGGAAGCGAGCACAGATACGCAGTATTTT.

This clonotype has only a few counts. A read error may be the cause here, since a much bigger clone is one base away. In nucleotides, the CDR3 is TGCGCCAGCAGCTTGTGGGGATCCGCCTACGAGCAGTACTTC. Protein sequence: CASSLWGSAYEQYF. This chain links TRBV5-1 with TRBJ2-7; D uncertain. Germline V lookup: CDR1 SGHRS, CDR2 YFSETQ. V was pared by 1 base and J by 2 bases, with 10 bases between. The CDR3 has 14 amino acids.

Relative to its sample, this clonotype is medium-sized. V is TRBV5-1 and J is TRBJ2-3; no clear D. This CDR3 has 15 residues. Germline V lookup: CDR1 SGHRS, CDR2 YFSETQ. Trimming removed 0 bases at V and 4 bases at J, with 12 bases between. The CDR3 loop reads CASSLANPRADTQYF. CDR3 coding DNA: TGCGCCAGCAGCTTGGCTAACCCCCGTGCAGATACGCAGTATTTT.

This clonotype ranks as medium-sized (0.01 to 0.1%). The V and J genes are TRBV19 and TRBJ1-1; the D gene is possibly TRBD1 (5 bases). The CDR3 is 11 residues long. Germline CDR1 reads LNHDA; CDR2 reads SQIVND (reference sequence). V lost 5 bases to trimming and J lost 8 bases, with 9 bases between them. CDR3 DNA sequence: TGTGCCAGTAGTCTAGGGGTAGAAGCTTTCTTT. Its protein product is CASSLGVEAFF.

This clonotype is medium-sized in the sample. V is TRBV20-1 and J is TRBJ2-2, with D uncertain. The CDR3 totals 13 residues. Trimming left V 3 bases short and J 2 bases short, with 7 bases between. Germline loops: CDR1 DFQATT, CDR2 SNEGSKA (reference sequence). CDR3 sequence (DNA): TGCAGTGCTAGGGTCAGCAACACCGGGGAGCTGTTTTTT. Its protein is CSARVSNTGELFF.

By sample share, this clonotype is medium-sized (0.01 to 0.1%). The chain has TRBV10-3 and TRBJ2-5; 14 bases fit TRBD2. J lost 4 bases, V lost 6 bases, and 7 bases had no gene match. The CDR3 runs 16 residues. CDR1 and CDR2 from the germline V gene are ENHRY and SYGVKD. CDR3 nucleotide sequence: TGTGCCATCAGCCACGGGACTAGCGGGAGAGCAGAGACCCAGTACTTC. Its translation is CAISHGTSGRAETQYF.

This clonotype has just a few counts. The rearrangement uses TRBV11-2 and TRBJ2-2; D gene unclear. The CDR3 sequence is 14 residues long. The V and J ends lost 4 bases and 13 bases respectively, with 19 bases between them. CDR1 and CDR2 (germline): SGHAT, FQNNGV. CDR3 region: CASSSAGRRGVLFF. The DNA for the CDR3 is TGTGCCAGCAGCTCTGCCGGGCGGCGCGGAGTGCTGTTTTTT.

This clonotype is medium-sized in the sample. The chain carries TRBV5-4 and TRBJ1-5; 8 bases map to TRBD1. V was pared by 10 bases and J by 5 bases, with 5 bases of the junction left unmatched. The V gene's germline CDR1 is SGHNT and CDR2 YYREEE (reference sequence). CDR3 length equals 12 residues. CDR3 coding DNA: TGTGCCTACCAGACAGGGGATCAGCCCCAGCATTTT. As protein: CAYQTGDQPQHF.

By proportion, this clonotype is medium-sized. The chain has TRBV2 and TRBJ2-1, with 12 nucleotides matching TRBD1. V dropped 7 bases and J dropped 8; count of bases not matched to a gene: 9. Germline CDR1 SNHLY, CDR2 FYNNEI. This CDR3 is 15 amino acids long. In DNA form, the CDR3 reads TGTGCCAGCATCCCCGGGACAGGGGGCTTCGATGAGCAGTTCTTC. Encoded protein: CASIPGTGGFDEQFF.

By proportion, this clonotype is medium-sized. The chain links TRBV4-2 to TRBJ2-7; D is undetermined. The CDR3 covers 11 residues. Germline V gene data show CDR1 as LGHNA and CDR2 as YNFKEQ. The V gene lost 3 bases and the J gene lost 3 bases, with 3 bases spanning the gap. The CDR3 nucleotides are TGTGCCAGCAGCCATAGCTACGAGCAGTACTTC. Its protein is CASSHSYEQYF.